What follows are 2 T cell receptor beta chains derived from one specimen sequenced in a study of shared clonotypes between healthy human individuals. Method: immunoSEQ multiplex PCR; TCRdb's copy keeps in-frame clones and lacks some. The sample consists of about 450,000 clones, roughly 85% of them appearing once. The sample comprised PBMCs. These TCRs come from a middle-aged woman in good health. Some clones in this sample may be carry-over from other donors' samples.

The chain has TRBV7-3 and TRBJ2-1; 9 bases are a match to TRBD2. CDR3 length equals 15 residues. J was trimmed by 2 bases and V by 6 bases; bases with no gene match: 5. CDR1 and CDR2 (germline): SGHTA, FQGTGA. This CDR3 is CASRNSGSPYNEQFF. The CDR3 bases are TGTGCCAGCAGGAATAGCGGGAGCCCCTACAATGAGCAGTTCTTC.

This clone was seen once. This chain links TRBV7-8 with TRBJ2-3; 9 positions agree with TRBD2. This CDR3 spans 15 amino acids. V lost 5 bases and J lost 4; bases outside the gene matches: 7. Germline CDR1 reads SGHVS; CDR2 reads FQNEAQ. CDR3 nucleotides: TGTGCCAGCAGCCCGAGGACTAGCGAAGCAGATACGCAGTATTTT. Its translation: CASSPRTSEADTQYF.